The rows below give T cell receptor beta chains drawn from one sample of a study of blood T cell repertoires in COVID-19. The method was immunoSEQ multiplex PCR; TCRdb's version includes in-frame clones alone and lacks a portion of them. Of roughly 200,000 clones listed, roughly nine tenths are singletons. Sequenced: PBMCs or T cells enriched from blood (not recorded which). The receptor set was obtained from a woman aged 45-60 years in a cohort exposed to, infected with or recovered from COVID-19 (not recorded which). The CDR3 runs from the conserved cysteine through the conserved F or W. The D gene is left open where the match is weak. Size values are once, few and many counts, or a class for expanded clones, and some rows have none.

CASSGTDNYGYTF,TGTGCCAGCAGCGGGACAGACAACTATGGCTACACCTTC,TRBV7-2,TRBJ1-2,TRBD1,once
CASARGTNTEAFF,TGCGCCAGCGCCAGGGGGACGAACACTGAAGCTTTCTTT,TRBV5-1,TRBJ1-1,TRBD1,NA
CASSYLGSTEAFF,TGTGCCAGCAGTTACCTCGGGTCCACTGAAGCTTTCTTT,TRBV6-2/TRBV6-3,TRBJ1-1,NA,NA
CASIPTSGGVNEQFF,TGCGCCAGCATACCCACTAGCGGGGGGGTTAATGAGCAGTTCTTC,TRBV5-1,TRBJ2-1,TRBD2,once
CASSIQTGVGYTF,TGTGCCAGCAGCATCCAGACAGGGGTGGGCTACACCTTC,TRBV12-3/TRBV12-4,TRBJ1-2,TRBD1,NA
CASSQDRFRTGELFF,TGCGCCAGCAGCCAAGACAGGTTCAGGACCGGGGAGCTGTTTTTT,TRBV4-3,TRBJ2-2,NA,NA
CASSLAEGPDTQYF,TGTGCCAGCAGCTTGGCCGAGGGCCCAGATACGCAGTATTTT,TRBV5-4,TRBJ2-3,NA,NA
CAWTGQGGSPFF,TGTGCCTGGACCGGACAGGGGGGATCTCCGTTCTTC,TRBV30,TRBJ2-1,TRBD1,NA
CASSSARRRSSYEQYF,TGTGCCAGCAGCTCGGCCCGGCGGAGGAGCTCCTACGAGCAGTACTTC,TRBV5-6,TRBJ2-7,NA,once
CASSEAPNYEQYF,TGTGCCAGCAGTGAGGCTCCCAACTACGAGCAGTACTTC,TRBV2,TRBJ2-7,NA,NA
CASSPNSGEAGELFF,TGTGCCAGCTCACCAAACAGCGGGGAGGCCGGGGAGCTGTTTTTT,TRBV18,TRBJ2-2,TRBD2,few
CASSLVGTAGENEQFF,TGTGCCAGCAGCTTGGTGGGGACAGCCGGGGAGAATGAGCAGTTCTTC,TRBV5-4,TRBJ2-1,TRBD1,NA
CASSLDGVGRDPLGGNTIYF,TGTGCCAGCAGCTTAGATGGGGTCGGCAGGGATCCTCTCGGTGGAAACACCATATATTTT,TRBV11-2,TRBJ1-3,NA,NA
CASSQGGQIMNTEAFF,TGCGCCAGCAGCCAAGGGGGGCAGATCATGAACACTGAAGCTTTCTTT,TRBV4-3,TRBJ1-1,NA,NA
CASSQGPGQGGYEQYF,TGCGCCAGCAGCCAAGGACCGGGACAGGGAGGCTACGAGCAGTACTTC,TRBV4-1,TRBJ2-7,TRBD1,NA
CASSLGTSLQETQYF,TGTGCCAGCAGCTTAGGGACTAGCCTACAAGAGACCCAGTACTTC,TRBV7-2,TRBJ2-5,TRBD2,NA
CASSPNRRNNEQFF,TGTGCCAGCAGTCCAAATCGCAGGAACAATGAGCAGTTCTTC,TRBV6-5,TRBJ2-1,NA,NA
CASSRQGGTTEAFF,TGTGCCAGTAGCCGTCAGGGAGGAACCACTGAAGCTTTCTTT,TRBV19,TRBJ1-1,NA,NA
CASSLGTTTGELFF,TGTGCCAGCAGCCTTGGGACTACTACCGGGGAGCTGTTTTTT,TRBV7-8,TRBJ2-2,TRBD2,NA